This T cell receptor beta chain was identified in a study of cytomegalovirus exposure and HLA in healthy donors. Trimming took 5 bases from V and 2 from J, leaving 10 bases between them. The CDR3 loop spans 14 amino acids. Germline CDR1 is MNHEY and CDR2 is SMNVEV (reference sequence). With regard to this clone: What it binds is not known.

PCR was performed using 60 Vbeta and 13 Jbeta primers. The protocol was immunoSEQ multiplex PCR, while the TCRdb copy is restricted to in-frame clones and leaves out a portion. The repertoire holds 150,000 to 200,000 clones, with 80% to 85% as singletons. Study results and caveats: As immune exposure information, only CMV serostatus was available. Several of the most significant clusters appeared, in a later analysis, to be linked to common viral pathogens. Some 17,000 TCR beta sequences were associated with HLA alleles at 0.05 false discovery rate in a later analysis. A later analysis linked a missense DCLRE1C variant to TCR beta V- and J-gene trimming.

The chain links TRBV27 to TRBJ2-1; tentative D call: TRBD2 (5 bases). The specimen was PBMCs. This receptor was taken from a woman younger than 30 in good health and CMV-seronegative. The CDR3 sequence is CASSGDGAYNEQFF. The CDR3 DNA is TGTGCCAGCAGTGGAGACGGGGCCTACAATGAGCAGTTCTTC.